Each of the 17 T cell receptor beta chains below was sequenced from the same sample in a study of T cells after posttransplantation cyclophosphamide. TCRdb's copy holds only in-frame clones and misses some; the assay was immunoSEQ multiplex PCR. The sample yields some 1,700 clones, around four fifths seen once. Sequenced material: CD8+ T cells sorted from bone marrow. These receptors originate from a woman in her fifties or sixties in good health and a related stem cell transplant donor.

J is TRBJ1-1 and V is TRBV21-1; TRBD1, the D gene given by the table, was not confirmed from the DNA. TRBV21-1 is recorded as a pseudogene. CDR3 length: 16 residues. In DNA, the CDR3 is TGTGCCAGCAGGGACAGGGGGCGGTCGAGGAACACTGAAGCTTTCTTT. As protein: CASRDRGRSRNTEAFF.

A few counts support this clone. The chain uses TRBV15 and TRBJ1-6; D not resolved. Germline V gene lookup returns CDR1 LNHNV and CDR2 YYDKDF (reference sequence). The CDR3 loop spans 13 amino acids. V gave up 4 bases and J gave up 7 bases, with 8 bases separating them. CDR3 DNA: TGTGCCACCAGCACCAGTCAGAATTCACCCCTCCACTTT. Translation: CATSTSQNSPLHF.

The chain employs TRBV6-5 and TRBJ2-2; D call uncertain. V dropped 6 bases and J dropped 3 bases, with 8 bases sitting between them. The CDR3 consists of 13 residues. The germline V gene has CDR1 MNHEY and CDR2 SVGAGI. CDR3 loop: CASRSSYTGELFF. For the CDR3, the DNA is TGTGCCAGCAGATCTAGTTACACCGGGGAGCTGTTTTTT.

This chain connects TRBV4-1 to TRBJ2-7; D is perhaps TRBD2 (5 bases). V was clipped by 3 bases and J by 0 bases, with 9 bases between them. This CDR3 is 14 amino acids long. Germline V gene data show CDR1 as MGHRA and CDR2 as YSYEKL. In DNA, the CDR3 is TGCGCCAGCAGCCATAGTGGGAGCTCCTACGAGCAGTACTTC. This codes for CASSHSGSSYEQYF.

The rearrangement uses TRBV21-1 and TRBJ2-1; the table's D call, TRBD1, was not checked against the DNA. TRBV21-1 is labeled a pseudogene. The CDR3 covers 19 residues. The CDR3 sequence is CASSKEGQGAGSSYNEQFF. For the CDR3, the DNA is TGTGCCAGCAGCAAAGAGGGACAGGGGGCGGGGAGCTCCTACAATGAGCAGTTCTTC.

V gene TRBV7-8 combines with J gene TRBJ1-4; 9 nucleotides match TRBD1. The V segment lost 5 bases and the J segment 3 bases; nucleotides outside the gene matches: 7. This CDR3 spans 16 amino acids. Germline loops: CDR1 SGHVS, CDR2 FQNEAQ. The CDR3 sequence: CASSLEGQGSNEKLFF. For the CDR3, the DNA is TGTGCCAGCAGCCTCGAGGGACAGGGTTCTAATGAAAAACTGTTTTTT.

The chain couples TRBV11-2 to TRBJ1-2; no reliable D call. The CDR3 is 14 amino acids. V shed 5 bases and J shed 4 bases, with 14 bases lying between them. Germline V gene data show CDR1 as SGHAT and CDR2 as FQNNGV. This chain's CDR3 is CASSGWAESYGYTF. The CDR3 nucleotides read TGTGCCAGCAGCGGTTGGGCAGAGAGCTATGGCTACACCTTC.

CDR3 DNA: TGTGCCAGCAGCTTCATGACTAGCGGGCTATACAATGAGCAGTTCTTC. It is translated as CASSFMTSGLYNEQFF. This chain joins TRBV7-9 and TRBJ2-1; the match to TRBD2 covers 10 bases. Germline CDR1 reads SEHNR; CDR2 reads FQNEAQ (reference sequence). The V segment lost 3 bases and the J segment 4 bases; nucleotides outside the gene matches: 6. The CDR3 loop spans 16 amino acids.

The chain combines TRBV27 with TRBJ2-1, with D hard to call. This CDR3 region has 11 residues. Trimming pared 5 bases from V and 4 bases from J, leaving 3 bases between. Germline lookup yields CDR1 MNHEY and CDR2 SMNVEV (reference sequence). CDR3 sequence reads: CASSLYNEQFF. The CDR3 DNA follows: TGTGCCAGCAGTCTATACAATGAGCAGTTCTTC.

The chain employs TRBV7-6 and TRBJ1-3; D is perhaps TRBD1 (6 bases). The CDR3 is 17 residues long. Germline V gene lookup returns CDR1 SGHVS and CDR2 FNYEAQ. V was pared by 5 bases and J by 0 bases, with 17 bases between. This CDR3 is CASSRRTETSSGNTIYF. The CDR3 DNA reads TGTGCCAGCAGCCGAAGGACAGAAACTTCCTCTGGAAACACCATATATTTT.

The chain employs TRBV11-3 and TRBJ1-6, with D perhaps matching TRBD1 (5 bases). The CDR3 extends over 16 amino acids. CDR1 is SGHNT and CDR2 is YENEEA in the germline V gene. V lost 1 base and J lost 10, with 17 bases in between. The CDR3 DNA sequence: TGTGCCAGCAGCTTAGGGGTCGGGGGGTTGTGGTCACCCCTCCACTTT. The encoded protein is CASSLGVGGLWSPLHF. Variable domain in full (rest from reference TRBV11-3 and TRBJ1-6): EAGVVQSPRYKIIEKKQPVAFWCNPISGHNTLYWYLQNLGQGPELLIRYENEEAVDDSQLPKDRFSAERLKGVDSTLKIQPAELGDSAVYLCASSLGVGGLWSPLHFGNGTRLTVT.

The V call is TRBV9, the J call TRBJ1-5; D possibly corresponds to TRBD1 (6 bases). The CDR3 has 14 amino acids. The germline V and J ends were trimmed by 0 bases and 2 bases, with 6 bases remaining between them. Germline V gene data show CDR1 as SGDLS and CDR2 as YYNGEE. In DNA form, the CDR3 reads TGTGCCAGCAGCGTAGGACAGGGCAATCAGCCCCAGCATTTT. Its translation: CASSVGQGNQPQHF. The full variable domain, its missing parts supplied by reference TRBV9 and TRBJ1-5, is DSGVTQTPKHLITATGQRVTLRCSPRSGDLSVYWYQQSLDQGLQFLIQYYNGEERAKGNILERFSAQQFPDLHSELNLSSLELGDSALYFCASSVGQGNQPQHFGDGTRLSIL.

The table lists this clone with a count of one. The chain joins TRBV19 to TRBJ2-1; TRBD2 is a possible D gene (6 bases). This CDR3 spans 14 amino acids. Between the trimmed V and J ends, which lost 5 bases and 4 bases, there was a span of 12 bases. Germline V CDR1 and CDR2: LNHDA, SQIVND (reference sequence). Written as DNA, the CDR3 is TGTGCCAGTAGTGACGGGGGATTATACAATGAGCAGTTCTTC. Translation: CASSDGGLYNEQFF.

The chain combines TRBV7-3 with TRBJ2-7; 8 nucleotides agree with TRBD2. CDR1 and CDR2 from the germline V gene are SGHTA and FQGTGA. The CDR3 is made up of 15 amino acids. Germline trimming cut 2 bases from V and 2 bases from J; bases unmatched to any gene: 5. CDR3 loop: CASSLSAGVAYEQYF. The CDR3 DNA reads as TGTGCCAGCAGCTTATCAGCGGGAGTGGCCTACGAGCAGTACTTC.

CDR3 sequence: CASSLEGAGGSTDTQYF. The CDR3 DNA reads TGTGCCAGCAGCTTAGAGGGGGCCGGGGGCTCCACAGATACGCAGTATTTT. The rearrangement links TRBV7-6 to TRBJ2-3; D possibly corresponds to TRBD1 (7 bases). This CDR3 spans 17 amino acids. V lost 1 base, J lost 2 bases, and 16 bases lay in between. CDR1 is SGHVS and CDR2 is FNYEAQ in the germline V gene.

CDR3 region: CASRQPEPYGYTF. For the CDR3, the DNA is TGTGCCAGCAGACAGCCTGAACCCTATGGCTACACCTTC. The J gene is TRBJ1-2, the V gene TRBV2, with D unresolved. CDR1 and CDR2 (germline): SNHLY, FYNNEI. V was pared by 6 bases and J by 4 bases, with 12 bases between. The CDR3 consists of 13 residues.

The gene calls are TRBV7-3 and TRBJ2-2; 8 nucleotides line up with TRBD2. The V gene's germline CDR1 is SGHTA and CDR2 FQGTGA. Trimming took 0 bases from V and 7 from J; bases not matched to a gene: 13. There are 18 residues in the CDR3. CDR3: CASSLTNLAAGAGGELFF. CDR3 coding DNA: TGTGCCAGCAGCTTAACGAACCTAGCAGCGGGAGCGGGCGGGGAGCTGTTTTTT.